This T cell receptor beta chain derives from a study of cytomegalovirus exposure and HLA in healthy donors. Across the study: The platform used for the 110 or so validation repertoires matched that of the roughly 700 first-cohort repertoires, a later analysis reported.

Notes on the study in general: The finding came from a later analysis; first-cohort TCR clusters tended to co-occur in the roughly 120 validation repertoires. Cytomegalovirus-associated status was assigned to 164 TCR beta chains. A few chains linked to CMV were shown in vitro to be specific for CMV antigens.

CDR1 SGHNT and CDR2 YENEEA come from the germline V gene. CDR3 length: 15 residues. Germline trimming cut 8 bases from V and 3 bases from J; bases unmatched to any gene: 9. Of note for this clone: Antigen unknown.

Here immunoSEQ multiplex PCR was the method, and the copy in TCRdb shows in-frame clones only, minus some. Here the sample spans 150,000 to 200,000 clones, about nine tenths being singletons. Sequenced: PBMCs. The source is a woman aged 25-40 years in good health and CMV-seronegative. V usage is TRBV11-3 and J usage is TRBJ2-1; 8 bases agree with TRBD2. The CDR3 is CASSPSGSLYNEQFF. CDR3 in DNA: TGTGCCAGCTCCCCGAGCGGGAGCCTCTACAATGAGCAGTTCTTC. Using reference TRBV11-3 and TRBJ2-1 for the parts outside the CDR3, the full variable domain is EAGVVQSPRYKIIEKKQPVAFWCNPISGHNTLYWYLQNLGQGPELLIRYENEEAVDDSQLPKDRFSAERLKGVDSTLKIQPAELGDSAVYLCASSPSGSLYNEQFFGPGTRLTVL.